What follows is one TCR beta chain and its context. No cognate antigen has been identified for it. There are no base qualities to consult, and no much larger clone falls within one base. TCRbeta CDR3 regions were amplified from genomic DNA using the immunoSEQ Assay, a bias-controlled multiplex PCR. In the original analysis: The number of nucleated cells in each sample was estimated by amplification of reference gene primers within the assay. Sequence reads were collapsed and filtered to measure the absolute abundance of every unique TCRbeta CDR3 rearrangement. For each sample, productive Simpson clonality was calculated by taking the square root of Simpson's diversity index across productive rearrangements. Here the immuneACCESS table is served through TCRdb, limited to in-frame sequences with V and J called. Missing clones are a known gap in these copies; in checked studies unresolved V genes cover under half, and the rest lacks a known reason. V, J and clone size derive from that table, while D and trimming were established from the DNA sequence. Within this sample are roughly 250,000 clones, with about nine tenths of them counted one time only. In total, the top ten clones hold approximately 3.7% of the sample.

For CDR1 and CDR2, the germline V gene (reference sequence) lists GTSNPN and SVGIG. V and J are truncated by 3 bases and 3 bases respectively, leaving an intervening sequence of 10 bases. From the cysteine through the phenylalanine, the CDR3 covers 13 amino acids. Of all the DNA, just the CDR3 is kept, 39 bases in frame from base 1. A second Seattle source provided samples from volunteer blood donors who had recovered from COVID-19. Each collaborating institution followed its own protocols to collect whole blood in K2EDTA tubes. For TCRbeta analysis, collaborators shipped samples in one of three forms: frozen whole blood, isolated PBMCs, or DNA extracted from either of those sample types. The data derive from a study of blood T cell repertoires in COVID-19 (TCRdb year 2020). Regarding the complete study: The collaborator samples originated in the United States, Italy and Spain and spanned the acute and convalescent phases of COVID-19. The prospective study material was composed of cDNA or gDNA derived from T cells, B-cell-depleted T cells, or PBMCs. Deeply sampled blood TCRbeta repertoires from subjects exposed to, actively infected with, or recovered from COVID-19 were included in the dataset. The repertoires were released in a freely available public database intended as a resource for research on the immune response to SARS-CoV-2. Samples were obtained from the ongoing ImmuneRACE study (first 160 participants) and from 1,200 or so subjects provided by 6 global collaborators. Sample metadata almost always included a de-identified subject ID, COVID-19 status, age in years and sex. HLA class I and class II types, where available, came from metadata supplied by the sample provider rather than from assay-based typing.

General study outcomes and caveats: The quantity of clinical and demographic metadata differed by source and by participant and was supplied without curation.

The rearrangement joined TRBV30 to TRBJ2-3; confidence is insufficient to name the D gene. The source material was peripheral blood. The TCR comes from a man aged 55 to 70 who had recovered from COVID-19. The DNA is TGTGCCTGGAGGCGGAAGGTGACAGATACGCAGTATTTT. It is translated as CAWRRKVTDTQYF. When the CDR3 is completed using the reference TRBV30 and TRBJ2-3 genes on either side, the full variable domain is SQTIHQWPATLVQPVGSPLSLECTVEGTSNPNLYWYRQAAGRGLQLLFYSVGIGQISSEVPQNLSASRPQDRQFILSSKKLLLSDSGFYLCAWRRKVTDTQYFGPGTRLTVL.